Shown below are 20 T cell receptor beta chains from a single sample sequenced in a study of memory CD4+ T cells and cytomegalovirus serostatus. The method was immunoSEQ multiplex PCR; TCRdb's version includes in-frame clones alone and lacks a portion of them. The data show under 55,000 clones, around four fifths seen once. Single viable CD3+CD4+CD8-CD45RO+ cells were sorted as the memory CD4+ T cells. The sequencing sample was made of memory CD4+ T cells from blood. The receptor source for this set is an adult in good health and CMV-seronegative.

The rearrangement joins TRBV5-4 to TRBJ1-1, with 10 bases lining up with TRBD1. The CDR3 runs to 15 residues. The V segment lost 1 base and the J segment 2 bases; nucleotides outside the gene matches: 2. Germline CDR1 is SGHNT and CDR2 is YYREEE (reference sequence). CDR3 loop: CASSLRTGGNTEAFF. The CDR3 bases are TGTGCCAGCAGCTTGAGGACAGGGGGAAACACTGAAGCTTTCTTT.

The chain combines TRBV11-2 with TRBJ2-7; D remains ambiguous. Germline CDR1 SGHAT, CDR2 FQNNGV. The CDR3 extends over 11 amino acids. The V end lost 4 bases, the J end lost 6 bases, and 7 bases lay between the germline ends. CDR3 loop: CASSSLGEQYF. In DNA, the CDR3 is TGTGCCAGCAGCTCCCTGGGCGAGCAGTACTTC.

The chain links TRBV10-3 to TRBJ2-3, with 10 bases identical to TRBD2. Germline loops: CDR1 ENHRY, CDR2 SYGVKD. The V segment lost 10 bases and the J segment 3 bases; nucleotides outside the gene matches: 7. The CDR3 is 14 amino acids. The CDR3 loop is CATEPSGRTDTQYF. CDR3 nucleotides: TGTGCCACCGAGCCTAGCGGGAGAACAGATACGCAGTATTTT.

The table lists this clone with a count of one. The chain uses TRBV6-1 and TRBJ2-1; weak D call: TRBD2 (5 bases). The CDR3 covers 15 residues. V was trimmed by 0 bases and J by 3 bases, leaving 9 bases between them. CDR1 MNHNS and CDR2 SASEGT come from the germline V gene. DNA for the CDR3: TGTGCCAGCAGTGAAGCCCGGGGATTCTACAATGAGCAGTTCTTC. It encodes CASSEARGFYNEQFF.

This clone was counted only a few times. The DNA for the CDR3 is TGTGCCAGTAGTACGTCGGGTGACTCCGGGGAGCTGTTTTTT. Translating it yields CASSTSGDSGELFF. The chain combines TRBV19 with TRBJ2-2; the D is unclear. Germline lookup yields CDR1 LNHDA and CDR2 SQIVND (reference sequence). The CDR3 length is 14 residues. The V end was cut by 4 bases, the J end by 6 bases, with 12 bases between.

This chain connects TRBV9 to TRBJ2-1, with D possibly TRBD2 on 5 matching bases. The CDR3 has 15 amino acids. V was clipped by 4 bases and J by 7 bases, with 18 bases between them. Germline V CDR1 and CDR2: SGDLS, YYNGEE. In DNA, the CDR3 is TGTGCCAGCAGCTCCAGGACTTGGAGTTTGAATGAGCAGTTCTTC. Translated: CASSSRTWSLNEQFF.

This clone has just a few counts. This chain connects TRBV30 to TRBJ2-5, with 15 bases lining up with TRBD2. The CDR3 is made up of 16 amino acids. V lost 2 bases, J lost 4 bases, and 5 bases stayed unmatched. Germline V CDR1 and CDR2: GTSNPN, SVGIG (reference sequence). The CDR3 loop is CAWSLGTSGRPETQYF. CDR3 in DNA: TGTGCCTGGAGTCTAGGGACTAGCGGGAGGCCAGAGACCCAGTACTTC.

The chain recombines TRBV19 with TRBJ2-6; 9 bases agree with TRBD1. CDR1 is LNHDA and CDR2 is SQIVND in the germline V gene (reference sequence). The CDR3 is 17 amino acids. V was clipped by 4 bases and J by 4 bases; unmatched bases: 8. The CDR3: CASSRVTGGTGANVLTF. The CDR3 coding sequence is TGTGCCAGTAGTAGGGTGACAGGGGGTACGGGGGCCAACGTCCTGACTTTC.

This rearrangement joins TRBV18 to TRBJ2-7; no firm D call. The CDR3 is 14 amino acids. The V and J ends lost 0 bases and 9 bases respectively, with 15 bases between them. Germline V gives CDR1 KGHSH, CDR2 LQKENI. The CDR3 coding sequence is TGTGCCAGCTCACCACCCACCCGATTGTTCGGGCAGTACTTC. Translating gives CASSPPTRLFGQYF.

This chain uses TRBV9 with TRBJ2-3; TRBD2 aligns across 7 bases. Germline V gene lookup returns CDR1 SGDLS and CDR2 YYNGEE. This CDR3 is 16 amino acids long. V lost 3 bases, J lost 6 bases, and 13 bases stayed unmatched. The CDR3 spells CASSAKGGSGSDTQYF. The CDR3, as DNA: TGTGCCAGCAGCGCCAAGGGCGGGAGTGGATCGGATACGCAGTATTTT.

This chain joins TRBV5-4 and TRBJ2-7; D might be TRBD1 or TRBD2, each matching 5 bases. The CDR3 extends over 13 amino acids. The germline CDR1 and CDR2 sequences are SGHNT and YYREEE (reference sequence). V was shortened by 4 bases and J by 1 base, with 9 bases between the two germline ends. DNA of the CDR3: TGTGCCAGCAGCCGGGACGCTTCCTACGAGCAGTACTTC. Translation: CASSRDASYEQYF.

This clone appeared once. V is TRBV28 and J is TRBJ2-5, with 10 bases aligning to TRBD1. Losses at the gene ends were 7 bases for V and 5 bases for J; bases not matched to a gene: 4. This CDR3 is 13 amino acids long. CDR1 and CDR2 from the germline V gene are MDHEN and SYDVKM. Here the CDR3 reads CASTTGGSETQYF. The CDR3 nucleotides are TGTGCCAGCACGACAGGGGGCTCGGAGACCCAGTACTTC.

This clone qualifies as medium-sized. CDR3 protein: CASSLTPDDHYEQYF. Written as DNA, the CDR3 is TGTGCCAGCAGTTTAACCCCGGACGACCACTACGAGCAGTACTTC. V usage is TRBV27 and J usage is TRBJ2-7; unclear D gene. The germline V gene has CDR1 MNHEY and CDR2 SMNVEV (reference sequence). There are 15 residues in the CDR3. V lost 2 bases and J lost 3, with 14 bases in between.

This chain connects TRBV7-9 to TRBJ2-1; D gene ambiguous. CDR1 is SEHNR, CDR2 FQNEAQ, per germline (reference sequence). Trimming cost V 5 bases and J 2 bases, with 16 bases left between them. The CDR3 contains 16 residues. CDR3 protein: CASSPSIWQPYNEQFF. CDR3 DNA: TGTGCCAGCAGCCCGAGTATATGGCAGCCCTACAATGAGCAGTTCTTC.

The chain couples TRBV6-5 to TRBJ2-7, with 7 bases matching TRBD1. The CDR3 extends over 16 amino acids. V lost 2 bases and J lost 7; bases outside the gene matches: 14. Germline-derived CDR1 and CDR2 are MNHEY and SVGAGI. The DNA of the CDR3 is TGTGCCAGCAGTTACACCAAGTCCACAGGGGTGCGGGAGCAGTACTTC. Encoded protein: CASSYTKSTGVREQYF.

In nucleotides, the CDR3 is TGTGCCAGCAGTGAGACAGGCCTTAGCTCCTACGAGCAGTACTTC. It yields the protein CASSETGLSSYEQYF. The chain links TRBV2 to TRBJ2-7; D may be TRBD1 (6 bases). Germline CDR1 reads SNHLY; CDR2 reads FYNNEI. This CDR3 region has 15 residues. V lost 3 bases, J lost 0 bases, and 12 bases lay in between.

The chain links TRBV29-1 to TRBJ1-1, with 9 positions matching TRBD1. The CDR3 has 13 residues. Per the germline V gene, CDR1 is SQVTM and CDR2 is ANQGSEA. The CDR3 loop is CSYGTGRNTEAFF. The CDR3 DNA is TGCAGTTATGGGACAGGGAGGAACACTGAAGCTTTCTTT.

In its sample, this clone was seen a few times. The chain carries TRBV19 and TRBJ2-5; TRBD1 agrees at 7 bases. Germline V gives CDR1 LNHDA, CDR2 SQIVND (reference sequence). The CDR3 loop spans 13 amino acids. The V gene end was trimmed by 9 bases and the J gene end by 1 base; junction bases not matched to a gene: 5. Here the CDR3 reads CARGGQVQETQYF. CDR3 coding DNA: TGTGCCAGGGGTGGACAGGTCCAAGAGACCCAGTACTTC.

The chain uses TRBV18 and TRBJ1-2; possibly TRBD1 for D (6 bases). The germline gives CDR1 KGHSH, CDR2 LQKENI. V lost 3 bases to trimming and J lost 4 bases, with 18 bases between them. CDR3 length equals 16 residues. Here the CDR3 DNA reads TGTGCCAGCTCACCCGCACCCAAGGACAGCGTCTATGGCTACACCTTC. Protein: CASSPAPKDSVYGYTF.

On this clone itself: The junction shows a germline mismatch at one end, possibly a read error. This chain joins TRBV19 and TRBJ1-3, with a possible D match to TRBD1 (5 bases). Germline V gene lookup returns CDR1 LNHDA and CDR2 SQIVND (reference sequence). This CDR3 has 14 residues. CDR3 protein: CASSILGTGNTIYF. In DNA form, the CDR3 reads TGTGCCAGTAGTATCCTCGGGACTGGGAACACCATATATTTT.